The 18 T cell receptor beta chains below were found in one sample sequenced in a study of beta chain features in type 1 diabetes. Overall study results and limits: Shortening of TCRB CDR3s, moderate but significant, appeared in all four CD4+ subsets of Type 1 diabetes patients.

Every bit of the isolated RNA underwent reverse transcription, so sequencing read expressed TCRB transcripts. Measured with immunoSEQ multiplex PCR; TCRdb has only the in-frame clones, and not every one. The sample lists hundreds of thousands of clones, about an eighth occurring once. What these receptors recognize is not known. Sequencing input: naive CD4+ T cells from blood. Receptors were obtained from a man aged 18-30 years with type 1 diabetes.

This clone has more than one count but fewer than ten. The chain links TRBV28 to TRBJ2-1, with D perhaps matching TRBD2 (6 bases). V was clipped by 1 base and J by 8 bases, with 18 bases between them. Germline values: CDR1 MDHEN, CDR2 SYDVKM. The length of the CDR3 is 16 residues. The CDR3 DNA reads TGTGCCAGCAGTTTATTCGGCGGGGTCCCTCTGCATGAGCAGTTCTTC. Translation gives CASSLFGGVPLHEQFF. Supplemented by reference TRBV28 and TRBJ2-1, the full variable domain reads DVKVTQSSRYLVKRTGEKVFLECVQDMDHENMFWYRQDPGLGLRLIYFSYDVKMKEKGDIPEGYSVSREKKERFSLILESASTNQTSMYLCASSLFGGVPLHEQFFGPGTRLTVL.

The rearrangement joins TRBV7-2 to TRBJ2-2; the D is unclear. Trimming stripped 1 base from V and 0 bases from J, with 6 bases between. CDR1 and CDR2 from the germline V gene are SGHTA and FQGNSA. The CDR3 sequence is 15 residues long. CDR3 sequence reads: CASSLEGSNTGELFF. For the CDR3, the DNA is TGTGCCAGCAGCTTAGAAGGGTCGAACACCGGGGAGCTGTTTTTT.

The V call is TRBV5-1, the J call TRBJ2-7, with 10 bases fitting TRBD1. CDR3 size: 14 residues. Germline V gene lookup returns CDR1 SGHRS and CDR2 YFSETQ. The ends lost 4 bases at V and 7 bases at J; junction bases unmatched: 8. The DNA for the CDR3 is TGCGCCAGCAGCGAGGGACAGGGGACGGCTGAGCAGTACTTC. As protein: CASSEGQGTAEQYF. Full variable domain (missing parts from reference TRBV5-1 and TRBJ2-7): KAGVTQTPRYLIKTRGQQVTLSCSPISGHRSVSWYQQTPGQGLQFLFEYFSETQRNKGNFPGRFSGRQFSNSRSEMNVSTLELGDSALYLCASSEGQGTAEQYFGPGTRLTVT.

In regard to this clone: The sample has other DNA sequences that encode this CDR3 too. CDR3 protein: CASSLTVNYGYTF. Written as DNA, the CDR3 is TGTGCCAGCAGCCTGACAGTTAACTATGGCTACACCTTC. The chain is built from TRBV28 and TRBJ1-2; D possibly corresponds to TRBD1 (5 bases). The length of the CDR3 is 13 residues. V was pared by 6 bases and J by 1 base, with 9 bases between. Per the germline V gene, CDR1 is MDHEN and CDR2 is SYDVKM.

V and J are TRBV30 and TRBJ1-3; D perhaps matches TRBD1 (6 bases). The CDR3 is 13 residues long. V was shortened by 5 bases and J by 4 bases, with 12 bases between the two germline ends. CDR1 GTSNPN and CDR2 SVGIG come from the germline V gene (reference sequence). The CDR3 sequence: CAWGTLLGNTIYF. The CDR3 DNA follows: TGTGCCTGGGGGACACTCTTGGGAAACACCATATATTTT.

In this sample, this clone turned up a few times. The V call is TRBV19, the J call TRBJ1-1; 9 bases are a match to TRBD1. V lost 10 bases, J lost 5 bases, and 5 bases stayed unmatched. CDR3 length: 12 amino acids. Germline CDR1 and CDR2: LNHDA and SQIVND (reference sequence). The CDR3 loop is CATKTGGTEAFF. The CDR3, as DNA: TGTGCCACCAAGACAGGGGGGACTGAAGCTTTCTTT.

V is TRBV7-2 and J is TRBJ2-5; the D is unclear. Trimming took off 1 base at V and 2 bases at J, with 8 bases between the two ends. The CDR3 extends over 14 amino acids. Germline loops: CDR1 SGHTA, CDR2 FQGNSA. The CDR3 region is CASSLVADQETQYF. The CDR3 bases are TGTGCCAGCAGCTTAGTAGCAGATCAAGAGACCCAGTACTTC.

This clone appeared a few times. The chain is built from TRBV5-1 and TRBJ2-1; 8 positions agree with TRBD2. Germline V gene sequence: CDR1 SGHRS, CDR2 YFSETQ. After removal of 0 bases from V and 4 bases from J, the junction contained 3 bases not matched to a gene. CDR3 length: 15 amino acids. The CDR3 reads CASSLEIAGYNEQFF. DNA of the CDR3: TGCGCCAGCAGCTTGGAAATAGCGGGGTACAATGAGCAGTTCTTC.

This clone showed up just a few times. The chain is built from TRBV7-2 and TRBJ2-7; 9 nucleotides match TRBD1. Unmatched junction bases numbered 4, after V lost 4 bases and J lost 0 bases. Germline CDR1 SGHTA, CDR2 FQGNSA. This CDR3 is built from 15 residues. The CDR3 DNA sequence: TGTGCCAGCAGCTGGGGACAGGGAGCCTCCTACGAGCAGTACTTC. This sequence encodes CASSWGQGASYEQYF.

This clone was picked up a small number of times. The V and J genes are TRBV27 and TRBJ1-2; no definite D call. Germline V CDR1 and CDR2: MNHEY, SMNVEV (reference sequence). V shed 2 bases and J shed 4 bases, with 8 bases lying between them. There are 13 residues in the CDR3. CDR3 in DNA: TGTGCCAGCAGTTTACGGGCCTTCTATGGCTACACCTTC. Amino acid sequence: CASSLRAFYGYTF.

This clone showed up just a few times. The rearrangement joins TRBV20-1 to TRBJ1-1, with D uncertain. The CDR3 is 11 amino acids. Deletions cut 3 bases from V and 10 bases from J, with 12 bases between. Germline V lookup: CDR1 DFQATT, CDR2 SNEGSKA (reference sequence). CDR3 in DNA: TGCAGTGCTAGCCGCCAGAACGGAGCTTTCTTT. It specifies CSASRQNGAFF.

This clone was seen a few times. The chain employs TRBV28 and TRBJ2-1; TRBD2 aligns across 8 bases. Germline values: CDR1 MDHEN, CDR2 SYDVKM. The CDR3 length is 15 residues. V was clipped by 7 bases and J by 8 bases; unmatched bases: 13. CDR3 region: CASKMSGGPMYEQFF. As DNA, the CDR3 is TGTGCCAGCAAGATGAGCGGGGGCCCCATGTATGAGCAGTTCTTC. The variable domain in full, completed from reference TRBV28 and TRBJ2-1, reads DVKVTQSSRYLVKRTGEKVFLECVQDMDHENMFWYRQDPGLGLRLIYFSYDVKMKEKGDIPEGYSVSREKKERFSLILESASTNQTSMYLCASKMSGGPMYEQFFGPGTRLTVL.

The rearrangement uses TRBV4-1 and TRBJ2-5, with D perhaps given as TRBD1 or TRBD2 (5 bases each). Trimming stripped 0 bases from V and 5 bases from J, with 10 bases between. The CDR3 is made up of 14 amino acids. CDR1 and CDR2 (germline): MGHRA, YSYEKL. The CDR3 DNA sequence: TGCGCCAGCAGCCAAGAAGAGTGGGGGGAGACCCAGTACTTC. As protein: CASSQEEWGETQYF.

This clone was counted a few times. This chain connects TRBV6-6 to TRBJ2-5; tentatively, D is TRBD1 (6 bases). The V end lost 6 bases, the J end lost 2 bases, and 13 bases lay between the germline ends. This CDR3 is built from 14 residues. Germline CDR1 is MNHNY and CDR2 is SVGAGI (reference sequence). The chain's CDR3 is CASRTPGQQETQYF. CDR3 nucleotides: TGTGCCAGCAGAACCCCCGGACAGCAAGAGACCCAGTACTTC.

The V gene is TRBV10-3, the J gene TRBJ2-7, with unresolved D. V lost 0 bases and J 3 bases, leaving 15 bases between the germline ends. CDR3 length: 16 residues. Germline V lookup: CDR1 ENHRY, CDR2 SYGVKD. The DNA of the CDR3 is TGTGCCATCAGTGAGTCGAAGAACCCACAACGCTACGAGCAGTACTTC. Its protein is CAISESKNPQRYEQYF.

This clone was seen only a few times. This chain links TRBV9 with TRBJ1-2, with D perhaps matching TRBD1 (6 bases). Between the trimmed V and J ends, which lost 3 bases and 7 bases, there was a span of 16 bases. CDR1 is SGDLS, CDR2 YYNGEE, per germline. This CDR3 comprises 14 residues. CDR3 sequence reads: CASSALGGRAGYTF. DNA for the CDR3: TGTGCCAGCAGCGCATTAGGGGGGCGGGCTGGCTACACCTTC.

V and J are TRBV5-1 and TRBJ2-3; TRBD2 agrees at 8 bases. V shed 6 bases, J shed 1 base, and the junction held 4 bases outside the gene matches. The CDR3 sequence is 14 residues long. Germline lookup yields CDR1 SGHRS and CDR2 YFSETQ. The CDR3 DNA sequence: TGCGCCAGCAAAACTAGCGGAGGCACAGATACGCAGTATTTT. This encodes CASKTSGGTDTQYF. Full variable domain (remainder filled in from reference TRBV5-1 and TRBJ2-3): KAGVTQTPRYLIKTRGQQVTLSCSPISGHRSVSWYQQTPGQGLQFLFEYFSETQRNKGNFPGRFSGRQFSNSRSEMNVSTLELGDSALYLCASKTSGGTDTQYFGPGTRLTVL.

This clone was observed a handful of times. The V call is TRBV6-5, the J call TRBJ2-2; TRBD2 is a possible D gene (6 bases). The V and J ends lost 10 bases and 4 bases respectively, with 19 bases between them. Germline CDR1 and CDR2: MNHEY and SVGAGI. This CDR3 comprises 15 residues. CDR3 protein: CATQPGTGATGELFF. Written as DNA, the CDR3 is TGTGCCACCCAACCTGGGACGGGAGCCACCGGGGAGCTGTTTTTT.